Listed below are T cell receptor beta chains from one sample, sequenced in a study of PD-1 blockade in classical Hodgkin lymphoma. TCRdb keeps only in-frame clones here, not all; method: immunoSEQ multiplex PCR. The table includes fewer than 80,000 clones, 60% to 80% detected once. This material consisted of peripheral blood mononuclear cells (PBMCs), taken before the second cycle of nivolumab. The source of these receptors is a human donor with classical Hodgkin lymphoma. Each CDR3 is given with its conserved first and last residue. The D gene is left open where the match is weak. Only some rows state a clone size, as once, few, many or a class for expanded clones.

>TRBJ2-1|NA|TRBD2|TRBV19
CASSMGRGAYNEQFF
TGTGCCAGTAGTATGGGGCGGGGGGCATACAATGAGCAGTTCTTC
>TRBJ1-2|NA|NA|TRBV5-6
CASSLQGADGYTF
TGTGCCAGCAGCTTGCAGGGAGCGGATGGCTACACCTTC
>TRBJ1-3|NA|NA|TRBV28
CASSTGLGNTIYF
TGTGCCAGCAGTACAGGGCTCGGAAACACCATATATTTT
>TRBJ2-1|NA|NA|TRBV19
CASSLQGSSSYNEQFF
TGTGCCAGTAGTCTACAGGGCAGCAGCTCCTACAATGAGCAGTTCTTC
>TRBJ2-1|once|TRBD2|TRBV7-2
CASSLLAGYYNEQFF
TGTGCCAGCAGCTTACTAGCGGGTTACTACAATGAGCAGTTCTTC
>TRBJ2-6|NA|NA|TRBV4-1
CASSKDSSGANVLTF
TGCGCCAGCAGCAAGGACAGCTCTGGGGCCAACGTCCTGACTTTC
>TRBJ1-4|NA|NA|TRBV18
CASSPSYVATNEKLFF
TGTGCCAGCTCACCTTCGTATGTAGCAACTAATGAAAAACTGTTTTTT
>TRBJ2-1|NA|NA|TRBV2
CASSDRAFNNEQFF
TGTGCCAGCAGTGACCGGGCTTTCAACAATGAGCAGTTCTTC
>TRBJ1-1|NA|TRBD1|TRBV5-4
CASSPRTGAVGNTEAFF
TGTGCCAGCAGCCCCCGGACAGGAGCTGTGGGGAACACTGAAGCTTTCTTT
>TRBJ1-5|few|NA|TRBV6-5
CASSLTNNQPQHF
TGTGCCAGCAGCTTGACAAACAATCAGCCCCAGCATTTT